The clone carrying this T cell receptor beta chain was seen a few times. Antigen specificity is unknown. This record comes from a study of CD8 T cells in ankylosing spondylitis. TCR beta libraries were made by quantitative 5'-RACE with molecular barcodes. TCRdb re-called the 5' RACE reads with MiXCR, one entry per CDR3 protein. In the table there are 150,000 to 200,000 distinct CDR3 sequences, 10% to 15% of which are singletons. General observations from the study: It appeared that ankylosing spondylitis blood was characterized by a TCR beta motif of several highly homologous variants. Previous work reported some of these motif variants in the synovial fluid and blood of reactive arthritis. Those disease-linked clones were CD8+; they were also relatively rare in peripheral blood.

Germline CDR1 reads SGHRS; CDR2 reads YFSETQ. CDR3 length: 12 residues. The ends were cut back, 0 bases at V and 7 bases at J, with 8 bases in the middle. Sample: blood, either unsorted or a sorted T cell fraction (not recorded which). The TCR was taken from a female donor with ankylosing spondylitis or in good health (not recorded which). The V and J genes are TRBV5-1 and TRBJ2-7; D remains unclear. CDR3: CASSLDYQEQYF. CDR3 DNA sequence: TGCGCCAGCAGCTTGGATTATCAGGAGCAGTACTTC.